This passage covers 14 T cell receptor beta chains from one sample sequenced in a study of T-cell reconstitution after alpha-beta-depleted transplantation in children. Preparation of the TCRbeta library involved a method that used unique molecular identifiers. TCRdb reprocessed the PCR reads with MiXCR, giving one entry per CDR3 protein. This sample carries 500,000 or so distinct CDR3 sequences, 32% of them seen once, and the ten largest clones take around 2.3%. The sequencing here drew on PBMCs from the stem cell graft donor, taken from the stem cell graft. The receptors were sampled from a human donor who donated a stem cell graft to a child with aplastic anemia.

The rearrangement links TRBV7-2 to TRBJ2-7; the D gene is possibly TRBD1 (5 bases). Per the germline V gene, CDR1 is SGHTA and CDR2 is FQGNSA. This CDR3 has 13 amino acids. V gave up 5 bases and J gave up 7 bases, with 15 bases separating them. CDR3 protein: CASSPAQGWEQYF. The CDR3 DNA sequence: TGTGCCAGCAGCCCTGCGCAGGGTTGGGAGCAGTACTTC.

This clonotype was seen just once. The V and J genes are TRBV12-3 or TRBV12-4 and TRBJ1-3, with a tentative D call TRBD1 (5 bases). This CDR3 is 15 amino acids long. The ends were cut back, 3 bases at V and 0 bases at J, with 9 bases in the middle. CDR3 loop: CASSFSGLSGNTIYF. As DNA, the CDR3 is TGTGCCAGCAGTTTCTCAGGGCTCTCTGGAAACACCATATATTTT.

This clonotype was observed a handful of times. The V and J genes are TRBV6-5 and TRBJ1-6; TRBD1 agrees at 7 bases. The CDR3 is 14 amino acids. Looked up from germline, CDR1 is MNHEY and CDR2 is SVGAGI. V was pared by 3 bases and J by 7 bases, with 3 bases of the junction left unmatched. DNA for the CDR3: TGTGCCAGCAGTTATGGACAGGTCAATTCACCCCTCCACTTT. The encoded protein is CASSYGQVNSPLHF.

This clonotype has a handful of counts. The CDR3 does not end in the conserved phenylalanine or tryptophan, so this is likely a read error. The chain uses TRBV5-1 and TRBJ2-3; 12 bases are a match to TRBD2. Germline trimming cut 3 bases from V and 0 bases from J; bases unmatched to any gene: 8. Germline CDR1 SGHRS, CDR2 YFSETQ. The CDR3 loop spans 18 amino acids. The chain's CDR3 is CASSSPGLAGPSTDTQYL. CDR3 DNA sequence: TGCGCCAGCAGCTCTCCGGGACTAGCGGGTCCTAGCACAGATACGCAGTATTTG.

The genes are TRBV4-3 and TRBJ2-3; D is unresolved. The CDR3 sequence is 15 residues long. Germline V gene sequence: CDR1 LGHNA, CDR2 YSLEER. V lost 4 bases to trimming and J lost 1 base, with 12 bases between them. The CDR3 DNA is TGCGCCAGCAGCCGACTTGGCCTTGGCACAGATACGCAGTATTTT. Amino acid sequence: CASSRLGLGTDTQYF.

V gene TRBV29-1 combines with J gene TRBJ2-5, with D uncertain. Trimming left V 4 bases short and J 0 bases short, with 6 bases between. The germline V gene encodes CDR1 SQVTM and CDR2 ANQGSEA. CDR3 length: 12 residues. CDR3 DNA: TGCAGCGTTGTCAGGTACCAAGAGACCCAGTACTTC. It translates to CSVVRYQETQYF.

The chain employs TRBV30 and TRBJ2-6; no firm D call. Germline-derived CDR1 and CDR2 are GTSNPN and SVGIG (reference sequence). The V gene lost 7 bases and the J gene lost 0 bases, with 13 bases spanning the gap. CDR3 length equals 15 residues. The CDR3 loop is CASNSRFSGANVLTF. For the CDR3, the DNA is TGTGCCTCTAACAGCCGGTTCTCTGGGGCCAACGTCCTGACTTTC. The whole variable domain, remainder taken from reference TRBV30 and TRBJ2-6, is SQTIHQWPATLVQPVGSPLSLECTVEGTSNPNLYWYRQAAGRGLQLLFYSVGIGQISSEVPQNLSASRPQDRQFILSSKKLLLSDSGFYLCASNSRFSGANVLTFGAGSRLTVL.

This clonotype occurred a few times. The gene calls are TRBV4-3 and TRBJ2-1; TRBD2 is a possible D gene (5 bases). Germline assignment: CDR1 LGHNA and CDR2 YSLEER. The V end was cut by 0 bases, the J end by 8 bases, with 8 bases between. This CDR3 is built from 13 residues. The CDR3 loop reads CASSQDSDYEQFF. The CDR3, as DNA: TGCGCCAGCAGCCAAGATAGCGACTATGAGCAGTTCTTC.

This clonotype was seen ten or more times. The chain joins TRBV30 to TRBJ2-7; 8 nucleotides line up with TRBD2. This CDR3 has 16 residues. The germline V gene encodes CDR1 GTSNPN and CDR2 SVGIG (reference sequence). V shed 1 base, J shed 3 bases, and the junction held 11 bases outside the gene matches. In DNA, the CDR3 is TGTGCCTGGAGTGAGGGGGGACTAGAGCTCCTCTACGAGCAGTACTTC. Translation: CAWSEGGLELLYEQYF.

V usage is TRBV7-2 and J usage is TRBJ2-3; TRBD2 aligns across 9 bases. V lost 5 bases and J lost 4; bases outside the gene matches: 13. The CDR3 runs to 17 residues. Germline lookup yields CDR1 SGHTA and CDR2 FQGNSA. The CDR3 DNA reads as TGTGCCAGCAGCCTATTGGTCGTAGCGGGAGTCTCAGATACGCAGTATTTT. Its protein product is CASSLLVVAGVSDTQYF.

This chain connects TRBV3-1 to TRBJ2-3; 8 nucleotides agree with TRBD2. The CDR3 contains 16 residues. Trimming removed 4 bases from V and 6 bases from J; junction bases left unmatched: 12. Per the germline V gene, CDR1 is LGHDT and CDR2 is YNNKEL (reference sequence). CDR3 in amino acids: CASSPGLAATADTQYF. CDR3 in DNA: TGTGCCAGCAGCCCCGGACTAGCCGCCACCGCGGATACGCAGTATTTT.

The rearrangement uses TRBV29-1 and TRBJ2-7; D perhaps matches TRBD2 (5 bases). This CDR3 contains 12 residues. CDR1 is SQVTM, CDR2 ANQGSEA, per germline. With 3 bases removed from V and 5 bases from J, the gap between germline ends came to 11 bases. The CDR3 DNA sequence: TGCAGCGTTGATGGGAGAAACAACGAGCAGTACTTC. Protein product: CSVDGRNNEQYF.

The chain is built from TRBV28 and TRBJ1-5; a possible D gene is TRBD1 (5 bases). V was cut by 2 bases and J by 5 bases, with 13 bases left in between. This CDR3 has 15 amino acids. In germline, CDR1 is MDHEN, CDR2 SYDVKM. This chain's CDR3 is CASSLITQGDQPQHF. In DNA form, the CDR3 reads TGTGCCAGCAGTTTAATCACTCAGGGAGATCAGCCCCAGCATTTT.

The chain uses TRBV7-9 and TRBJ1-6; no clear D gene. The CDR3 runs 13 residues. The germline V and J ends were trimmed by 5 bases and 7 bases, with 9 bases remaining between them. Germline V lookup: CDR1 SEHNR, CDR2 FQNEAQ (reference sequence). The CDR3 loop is CASSEEGNSPLHF. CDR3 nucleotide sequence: TGTGCCAGCAGCGAAGAAGGAAATTCACCCCTCCACTTT.